Following are 5 T cell receptor beta chains from one sample sequenced in a study of blood T cell repertoires in COVID-19. TCRdb's table, derived via immunoSEQ multiplex PCR, lists solely in-frame clones and lacks some. This sample has a few hundred thousand clones; about nine tenths occur once, and the top ten carry approximately 1.2%. Sequenced material: PBMCs or T cells enriched from blood (not recorded which). These receptors came from a woman in her thirties or forties with acute COVID-19.

The chain has TRBV6-2 or TRBV6-3 and TRBJ1-5; TRBD1 aligns across 8 bases. This CDR3 is built from 14 residues. Germline CDR1 and CDR2: MNHEY and SVGEGT. Unmatched junction bases numbered 9, after V lost 5 bases and J lost 9 bases. CDR3 sequence (DNA): TGTGCCAGCAGTCTTCCGACAGGGGTACGGCCCCAGCATTTT. It yields the protein CASSLPTGVRPQHF.

The chain has TRBV5-4 and TRBJ2-1; TRBD2 might be the D (6 bases). V shed 0 bases and J shed 8 bases, with 15 bases lying between them. Germline V gene data show CDR1 as SGHNT and CDR2 as YYREEE (reference sequence). This CDR3 contains 15 residues. The CDR3 DNA sequence: TGTGCCAGCAGCTTGGGACTAGTCGTGGGGGATGAGCAGTTCTTC. Its protein product is CASSLGLVVGDEQFF.

The count of this clone is one. The V call is TRBV27, the J call TRBJ1-1; D is possibly TRBD1 (6 bases). There are 13 residues in the CDR3. V lost 6 bases to trimming and J lost 7 bases, with 15 bases between them. CDR1 is MNHEY, CDR2 SMNVEV, per germline (reference sequence). CDR3 DNA: TGTGCCAGCAGGTCAGGGGCGGCGATTGAAGCTTTCTTT. This sequence encodes CASRSGAAIEAFF.

The chain has TRBV27 and TRBJ1-4; TRBD1 agrees at 12 bases. Germline trimming cut 7 bases from V and 3 bases from J; bases unmatched to any gene: 12. In germline, CDR1 is MNHEY, CDR2 SMNVEV (reference sequence). This CDR3 region has 18 residues. The CDR3, as DNA: TGTGCCAGCAAGACTATGGGACAGGGGGCGCAGGCTAATGAAAAACTGTTTTTT. It specifies CASKTMGQGAQANEKLFF.

The rearrangement joins TRBV27 to TRBJ2-3; 8 bases are a match to TRBD1. The ends lost 4 bases at V and 5 bases at J; junction bases unmatched: 5. Germline assignment: CDR1 MNHEY and CDR2 SMNVEV (reference sequence). The CDR3 runs to 14 residues. The CDR3 nucleotides read TGTGCCAGCAGTTCTCCAGGGGGCGGAGATACGCAGTATTTT. Residues: CASSSPGGGDTQYF.